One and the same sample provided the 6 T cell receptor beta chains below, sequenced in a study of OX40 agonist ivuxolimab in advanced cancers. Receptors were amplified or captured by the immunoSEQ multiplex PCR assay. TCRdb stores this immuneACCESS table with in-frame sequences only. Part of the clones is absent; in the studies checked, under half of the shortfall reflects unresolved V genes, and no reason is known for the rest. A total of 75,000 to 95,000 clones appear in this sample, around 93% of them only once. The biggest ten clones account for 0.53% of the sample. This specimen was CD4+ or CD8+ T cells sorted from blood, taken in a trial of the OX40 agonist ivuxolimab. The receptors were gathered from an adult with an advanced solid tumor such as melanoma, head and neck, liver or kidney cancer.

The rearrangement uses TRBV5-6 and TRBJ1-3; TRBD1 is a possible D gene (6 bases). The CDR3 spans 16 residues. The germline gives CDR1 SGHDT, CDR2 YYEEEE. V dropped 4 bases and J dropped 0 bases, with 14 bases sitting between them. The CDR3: CASSPGGHISGNTIYF. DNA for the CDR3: TGTGCCAGCAGCCCGGGGGGACATATCTCTGGAAACACCATATATTTT.

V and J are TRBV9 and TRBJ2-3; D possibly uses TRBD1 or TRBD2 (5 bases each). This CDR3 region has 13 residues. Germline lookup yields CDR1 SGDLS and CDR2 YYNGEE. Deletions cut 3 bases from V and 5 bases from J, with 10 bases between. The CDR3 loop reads CASSAGSLDTQYF. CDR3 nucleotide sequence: TGTGCCAGCAGCGCAGGGAGTCTAGATACGCAGTATTTT.

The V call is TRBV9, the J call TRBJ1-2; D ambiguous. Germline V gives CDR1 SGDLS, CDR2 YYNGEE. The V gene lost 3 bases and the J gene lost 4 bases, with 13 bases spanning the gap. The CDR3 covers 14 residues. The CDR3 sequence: CASSGRTFPYGYTF. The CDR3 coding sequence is TGTGCCAGCAGCGGGAGGACTTTCCCCTATGGCTACACCTTC.

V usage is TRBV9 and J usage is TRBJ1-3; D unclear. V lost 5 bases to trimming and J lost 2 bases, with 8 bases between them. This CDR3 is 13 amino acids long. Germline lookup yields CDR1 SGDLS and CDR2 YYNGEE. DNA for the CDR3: TGTGCCAGCAGTCGAGAGGCTGGAAACACCATATATTTT. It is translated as CASSREAGNTIYF.

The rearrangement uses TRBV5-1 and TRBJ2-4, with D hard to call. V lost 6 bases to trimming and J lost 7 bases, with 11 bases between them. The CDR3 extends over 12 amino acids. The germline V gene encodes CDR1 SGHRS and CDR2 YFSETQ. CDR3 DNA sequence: TGCGCCAGCACAGTGGAAGGGAACATTCAGTACTTC. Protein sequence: CASTVEGNIQYF.

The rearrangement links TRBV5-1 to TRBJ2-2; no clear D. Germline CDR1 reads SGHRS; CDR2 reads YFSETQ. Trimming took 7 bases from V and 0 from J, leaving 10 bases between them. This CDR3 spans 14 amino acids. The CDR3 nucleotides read TGCGCCAGCCTGCAGGCAACGAACACCGGGGAGCTGTTTTTT. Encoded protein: CASLQATNTGELFF.